Shown below are 27 T cell receptor beta chains from a single sample sequenced in a study of response to subunit inactivated influenza vaccine (dated by TCRdb to the late 2010s). Libraries were made using RT-PCR. The sequencer listed for this sample is Illumina HiSeq 2500. Using fastp at Q25 and MiXCR, TCRdb reprocessed the public reads and kept productive beta chains. Each CDR3 protein gets just one entry, which takes the most common genes and DNA from the rows behind it. The sample data list 700,000 to 800,000 distinct CDR3 sequences, and approximately 18% of these were observed just once. The biggest ten clones account for around 9.9% of the sample. The sequencing here drew on PBMCs from blood, taken roughly 5 days after vaccination. These receptors originate from a man aged 50 or older who received an inactivated influenza vaccine. Donor details come from another sample of the same person, matched by shared clones.

CDR3 nucleotides: TGCGCCAGCAGCCACGCCGGGACTAGCGGGGGGGCGGTATCCCAAGAGACCCAGTACTTC. It codes for CASSHAGTSGGAVSQETQYF. The chain uses TRBV5-1 and TRBJ2-5, with TRBD2 matching 16 bases. The CDR3 totals 20 residues. The V gene's germline CDR1 is SGHRS and CDR2 YFSETQ. V lost 4 bases to trimming and J lost 1 base; unmatched junction nucleotides: 13.

This clonotype has a handful of counts. The chain joins TRBV20-1 to TRBJ2-3; no clear D gene. Germline loops: CDR1 DFQATT, CDR2 SNEGSKA (reference sequence). V was shortened by 6 bases and J by 0 bases, with 10 bases between the two germline ends. This CDR3 is built from 13 residues. CDR3 protein: CSAIELSTDTQYF. In DNA form, the CDR3 reads TGCAGTGCGATAGAGCTTAGCACAGATACGCAGTATTTT.

J is TRBJ2-5 and V is TRBV7-2, with 9 bases fitting TRBD2. The CDR3 loop spans 13 amino acids. Germline CDR1 is SGHTA and CDR2 is FQGNSA. The V segment lost 7 bases and the J segment 3 bases; nucleotides outside the gene matches: 3. CDR3 in DNA: TGTGCCAGCACCAGACTAGCGGAAGAGACCCAGTACTTC. The encoded protein is CASTRLAEETQYF.

Details on this clonotype: This clone may be a read error of a much larger clone one base away. The chain recombines TRBV5-5 with TRBJ2-1; TRBD2 matches 11 bases. Germline CDR1 and CDR2: SGHKS and YYEKEE (reference sequence). This CDR3 comprises 17 residues. For the CDR3, the DNA is TGTGCCAGCGGCTTGGCAACTAGCGGGAGCTCCTACAATGAGCAGTTCTTC. Its protein is CASGLATSGSSYNEQFF.

The genes are TRBV7-6 and TRBJ1-4; 7 bases map to TRBD1. CDR3 length: 17 residues. The J segment lost 7 bases and the V segment lost 3 bases, leaving 14 bases of the junction unmatched. Germline V gene data show CDR1 as SGHVS and CDR2 as FNYEAQ. CDR3 residues: CASSFSAPGGGGEKLFF. CDR3 nucleotides: TGTGCCAGCAGCTTTTCGGCCCCCGGAGGGGGCGGTGAAAAACTGTTTTTT.

A few counts support this clonotype. The chain joins TRBV9 to TRBJ2-7, with D hard to call. The CDR3 spans 15 residues. The V end was cut by 0 bases, the J end by 3 bases, with 13 bases between. Germline CDR1 SGDLS, CDR2 YYNGEE. The chain's CDR3 is CASSVGVSRGYEQYF. The DNA of the CDR3 is TGTGCCAGCAGCGTAGGGGTTAGCAGAGGCTACGAGCAGTACTTC.

This clonotype was observed a handful of times. The rearrangement uses TRBV27 and TRBJ2-3; 11 positions agree with TRBD2. CDR1 and CDR2 (germline): MNHEY, SMNVEV (reference sequence). After removal of 5 bases from V and 2 bases from J, the junction contained 6 bases not matched to a gene. The CDR3 totals 16 residues. DNA of the CDR3: TGTGCCAGCAGTCTGGGACTAGCGGATTACACAGATACGCAGTATTTT. It yields the protein CASSLGLADYTDTQYF.

The chain joins TRBV7-3 to TRBJ2-5; D is undetermined. V lost 6 bases and J 5 bases, leaving 19 bases between the germline ends. Per germline, CDR1 SGHTA and CDR2 FQGTGA. The CDR3 consists of 15 residues. The CDR3: CASSLGPVSRETQYF. In DNA form, the CDR3 reads TGTGCCAGCAGTTTGGGTCCAGTTTCGAGGGAGACCCAGTACTTC.

This clonotype was observed a handful of times. The rearrangement joins TRBV6-5 to TRBJ2-5; D not resolved. The CDR3 runs to 15 residues. Deletions cut 0 bases from V and 2 bases from J, with 10 bases between. Germline CDR1 reads MNHEY; CDR2 reads SVGAGI. CDR3 DNA sequence: TGTGCCAGCAGTTACTCGGATCCCCCGCAAGAGACCCAGTACTTC. It codes for CASSYSDPPQETQYF.

This clonotype was detected many times. J is TRBJ2-1 and V is TRBV20-1; TRBD2 agrees at 14 bases. Unmatched junction bases numbered 7, after V lost 4 bases and J lost 8 bases. The CDR3 has 15 residues. Germline CDR1 DFQATT, CDR2 SNEGSKA (reference sequence). The CDR3 here is CSANSGTSGSYEQFF. Written as DNA, the CDR3 is TGCAGTGCTAATTCTGGGACTAGCGGGAGTTATGAGCAGTTCTTC.

This clonotype was observed a few times. The rearrangement joins TRBV7-9 to TRBJ2-3, with D unclear. V was clipped by 5 bases and J by 4 bases, with 10 bases between them. This CDR3 spans 13 amino acids. Germline V lookup: CDR1 SEHNR, CDR2 FQNEAQ (reference sequence). CDR3 sequence reads: CASSVRRADTQYF. The CDR3 region has the DNA TGTGCCAGCAGCGTAAGACGGGCAGATACGCAGTATTTT.

This clonotype was recorded at least ten times. The rearrangement uses TRBV6-5 and TRBJ1-6, with D possibly TRBD1 on 6 matching bases. CDR1 is MNHEY and CDR2 is SVGAGI in the germline V gene. The CDR3 has 16 residues. Trimming stripped 0 bases from V and 7 bases from J, with 13 bases between. CDR3 loop: CASSYSGGGWNSPLHF. CDR3 sequence (DNA): TGTGCCAGCAGTTACTCGGGGGGCGGATGGAATTCACCCCTCCACTTT.

This clonotype was seen only a few times. The J gene is TRBJ2-7, the V gene TRBV12-3 or TRBV12-4, with TRBD1 identical over 9 bases. The V gene end was trimmed by 5 bases and the J gene end by 2 bases; junction bases not matched to a gene: 7. The CDR3 is 15 residues long. CDR3 amino acids: CASSRKGQGPYEQYF. DNA of the CDR3: TGTGCCAGCAGTCGAAAGGGACAGGGCCCCTACGAGCAGTACTTC.

The CDR3 spells CASSIERQGAYEQYF. Here the CDR3 DNA reads TGTGCCAGTAGTATCGAGCGGCAGGGGGCTTACGAGCAGTACTTC. The chain links TRBV19 to TRBJ2-7; 8 bases agree with TRBD1. The CDR3 spans 15 residues. V lost 3 bases to trimming and J lost 4 bases; unmatched junction nucleotides: 8. Germline CDR1 and CDR2: LNHDA and SQIVND (reference sequence).

This clonotype came up a few times. This CDR3 reads CASSLVAGGRRDTQYF. In nucleotides, the CDR3 is TGTGCCAGCAGTCTCGTAGCGGGGGGGCGGAGAGATACGCAGTATTTT. The V gene is TRBV27, the J gene TRBJ2-3, with TRBD2 matching over 11 bases. CDR3 length: 16 amino acids. V lost 5 bases to trimming and J lost 5 bases; unmatched junction nucleotides: 9. Germline-derived CDR1 and CDR2 are MNHEY and SMNVEV (reference sequence).

This clonotype has only a few counts. The chain uses TRBV20-1 and TRBJ1-1; no firm D call. CDR3 length: 13 residues. V was pared by 3 bases and J by 0 bases, with 8 bases between. CDR1 and CDR2 (germline): DFQATT, SNEGSKA (reference sequence). The CDR3 coding sequence is TGCAGTGCTAGTAAGGCGTTGAACACTGAAGCTTTCTTT. It translates to CSASKALNTEAFF.

The chain employs TRBV6-2 or TRBV6-3 and TRBJ2-7; 12 bases match TRBD2. CDR3 size: 18 residues. The V segment lost 6 bases and the J segment 5 bases; nucleotides outside the gene matches: 17. Germline CDR1 reads MNHEY; CDR2 reads SVGEGT. Here the CDR3 reads CASSRGALTSGGLNEQYF. The CDR3 nucleotides read TGTGCCAGCAGCCGAGGGGCCCTTACTAGCGGGGGGCTGAACGAGCAGTACTTC.

The chain has TRBV7-2 and TRBJ1-3; D remains unclear. There are 12 residues in the CDR3. Trimming removed 2 bases at V and 5 bases at J, with 4 bases between. Per the germline V gene, CDR1 is SGHTA and CDR2 is FQGNSA. Written as DNA, the CDR3 is TGTGCCAGCAGCTTAAACCGAAACACCATATATTTT. Amino acid sequence: CASSLNRNTIYF. Supplemented by reference TRBV7-2 and TRBJ1-3, the full variable domain reads GAGVSQSPSNKVTEKGKDVELRCDPISGHTALYWYRQSLGQGLEFLIYFQGNSAPDKSGLPSDRFSAERTGGSVSTLTIQRTQQEDSAVYLCASSLNRNTIYFGEGSWLTVV.

This clonotype was seen only a few times. At one end, the junction sequence differs from germline, possibly due to a read error. The rearrangement joins TRBV11-2 to TRBJ2-3; perhaps TRBD1 as D (7 bases). CDR1 SGHAT and CDR2 FQNNGV come from the germline V gene. The CDR3 is made up of 17 amino acids. The DNA of the CDR3 is TGTGCCGGCAGCTCGCCTGGAGGGGGCCCTAGCACAGATACGCAGTATTTT. Translated: CAGSSPGGGPSTDTQYF.

This clonotype appeared a few times. The V gene is TRBV20-1, the J gene TRBJ1-5; D gene uncertain. Trimming took 7 bases from V and 7 from J, leaving 14 bases between them. From germline, CDR1 is DFQATT and CDR2 SNEGSKA (reference sequence). The CDR3 totals 12 residues. The chain's CDR3 is CSVGRLGQPQHF. DNA for the CDR3: TGCAGTGTGGGTAGACTTGGACAGCCCCAGCATTTT.

The rearrangement joins TRBV28 to TRBJ2-1; D remains ambiguous. This CDR3 contains 15 residues. V was cut by 5 bases and J by 0 bases, with 11 bases left in between. CDR1 is MDHEN, CDR2 SYDVKM, per germline. In DNA form, the CDR3 reads TGTGCCAGCAGTGTTGCCCTTAGCTCCTACAATGAGCAGTTCTTC. It encodes CASSVALSSYNEQFF.

This clonotype has just a few counts. The chain joins TRBV28 to TRBJ1-2, with D possibly matching TRBD1 (5 bases). Between the trimmed V and J ends, which lost 1 base and 4 bases, there was a span of 10 bases. CDR1 is MDHEN and CDR2 is SYDVKM in the germline V gene. There are 14 residues in the CDR3. The CDR3 sequence: CASSLSPTVYGYTF. CDR3 nucleotides: TGTGCCAGCAGTTTATCTCCGACAGTCTATGGCTACACCTTC.

Only a few counts were recorded for this clonotype. The J gene is TRBJ2-3, the V gene TRBV7-2; weak D call: TRBD2 (5 bases). Germline V gene sequence: CDR1 SGHTA, CDR2 FQGNSA. This CDR3 has 12 amino acids. V was cut by 2 bases and J by 11 bases, with 11 bases left in between. CDR3 sequence (DNA): TGTGCCAGCAGCTTATACTCCGGGATGCAGTATTTT. Translating it yields CASSLYSGMQYF.

The chain uses TRBV12-3 or TRBV12-4 and TRBJ2-5; no definite D call. The CDR3 sequence is 14 residues long. V was clipped by 5 bases and J by 2 bases, with 12 bases between them. In nucleotides, the CDR3 is TGTGCCAGCAGTCCCCTTGGGCCGCAAGAGACCCAGTACTTC. It encodes CASSPLGPQETQYF.

The chain combines TRBV28 with TRBJ2-5, with 8 positions matching TRBD2. Germline values: CDR1 MDHEN, CDR2 SYDVKM. With 6 bases clipped from V and 3 bases from J, the junction kept 9 bases outside the gene matches. This CDR3 spans 15 amino acids. The CDR3, as DNA: TGTGCCAGCAGCCAGGCGGGAGCGGGAGAAGAGACCCAGTACTTC. Its protein product is CASSQAGAGEETQYF.

Ten or more counts support this clonotype. The J gene is TRBJ1-2, the V gene TRBV20-1; D gene uncertain. Germline values: CDR1 DFQATT, CDR2 SNEGSKA (reference sequence). The V and J ends lost 1 base and 3 bases respectively, with 9 bases between them. The CDR3 has 13 residues. The CDR3 DNA reads as TGCAGTGCTAGAGTACTCGGGGACTATGGCTACACCTTC. Translation gives CSARVLGDYGYTF.

Turning to this clonotype: It may be a read error: a sequence one base away is much more abundant. V is TRBV7-2 and J is TRBJ2-2; no definite D call. V was pared by 5 bases and J by 3 bases, with 13 bases between. In germline, CDR1 is SGHTA, CDR2 FQGNSA. The CDR3 spans 15 residues. CDR3: CASSQRHDYTGELFF. CDR3 nucleotide sequence: TGTGCCAGCAGCCAGCGTCACGATTACACCGGGGAGCTGTTTTTT.